Presented here are 17 T cell receptor beta chains from one specimen sequenced in a study of monozygotic twins with cystic fibrosis. TCRdb's table, derived via immunoSEQ multiplex PCR, lists solely in-frame clones and lacks some. Of about 14,000 clones listed, about 88% are singletons. Sequencing was carried out using blood. The receptors come from a boy aged 5 to 17 with cystic fibrosis.

The chain links TRBV6-5 to TRBJ1-5; D ambiguous. The CDR3 spans 15 residues. Germline assignment: CDR1 MNHEY and CDR2 SVGAGI. Trimming shortened V by 5 bases and J by 3 bases, and 14 bases separated the two germline ends. This chain's CDR3 is CASSPIGGNNQPQHF. In nucleotides, the CDR3 is TGTGCCAGCAGTCCTATTGGAGGGAACAATCAGCCCCAGCATTTT.

The chain has TRBV7-8 and TRBJ2-4; D is possibly TRBD1 or TRBD2 (5 bases each). The ends were cut back, 6 bases at V and 5 bases at J, with 11 bases in the middle. CDR1 is SGHVS and CDR2 is FQNEAQ in the germline V gene. The CDR3 covers 13 residues. The CDR3 nucleotides are TGTGCCAGCAGTGAGGGGACGCAAAACATTCAGTACTTC. Translation: CASSEGTQNIQYF.

The chain is built from TRBV7-8 and TRBJ1-1; no reliable D call. V was pared by 5 bases and J by 3 bases, with 10 bases between. Looked up from germline, CDR1 is SGHVS and CDR2 is FQNEAQ. This CDR3 spans 13 amino acids. CDR3 bases: TGTGCCAGCAGCCCCCGAGAATACACTGAAGCTTTCTTT. Amino acids: CASSPREYTEAFF.

The genes are TRBV10-2 and TRBJ2-7, with D possibly TRBD1 on 6 matching bases. Deletions cut 11 bases from V and 7 bases from J, with 27 bases between. There are 15 residues in the CDR3. Germline V gives CDR1 WSHSY, CDR2 SAAADI. This CDR3 is CAPGPKGVKVWEQYF. The CDR3 nucleotides read TGCGCCCCCGGTCCTAAGGGGGTTAAAGTGTGGGAGCAGTACTTC.

This chain connects TRBV4-2 to TRBJ2-7; 15 bases fit TRBD2. The CDR3 loop spans 16 amino acids. CDR1 LGHNA and CDR2 YNFKEQ come from the germline V gene. Trimming took 4 bases from V and 2 from J; bases not matched to a gene: 3. CDR3 amino acids: CASSRGLAGGTYEQYF. The CDR3 DNA sequence: TGTGCCAGCAGCCGAGGACTAGCGGGGGGGACCTACGAGCAGTACTTC.

The V gene is TRBV7-9, the J gene TRBJ1-1; a weak D match, TRBD1 (5 bases). V was trimmed by 3 bases and J by 2 bases, leaving 10 bases between them. From germline, CDR1 is SEHNR and CDR2 FQNEAQ (reference sequence). This CDR3 is 14 amino acids long. CDR3 bases: TGTGCCAGCAGCTTGGGACTGGTTAACACTGAAGCTTTCTTT. Protein sequence: CASSLGLVNTEAFF.

With respect to this clone: At one end, the junction sequence differs from germline, possibly due to a read error. The gene calls are TRBV7-7 and TRBJ2-7, with TRBD1 matching 10 bases. This CDR3 is 15 amino acids long. Germline values: CDR1 SSHAT, CDR2 FNYEAQ (reference sequence). DNA for the CDR3: TGTGCTAGCAGCCTGGGGACAGGGGAGACTTACGAGCAGTACTTC. Residues: CASSLGTGETYEQYF.

This clone has just a few counts. The rearrangement uses TRBV30 and TRBJ1-2, with D tentatively TRBD1 (5 bases). The germline V gene has CDR1 GTSNPN and CDR2 SVGIG (reference sequence). The CDR3 is 14 residues long. Trimming pared 2 bases from V and 1 base from J, leaving 11 bases between. CDR3 sequence (DNA): TGTGCCTGGAGTAGGGACGTCCGTAACTATGGCTACACCTTC. It translates to CAWSRDVRNYGYTF.

The chain has TRBV9 and TRBJ1-1; a possible D gene is TRBD1 (5 bases). CDR3 length: 14 amino acids. V was clipped by 0 bases and J by 4 bases, with 10 bases between them. Germline CDR1 reads SGDLS; CDR2 reads YYNGEE. The CDR3 sequence: CASSVVRGGTEAFF. The CDR3 DNA sequence: TGTGCCAGCAGCGTAGTTCGGGGCGGCACTGAAGCTTTCTTT.

V and J are TRBV27 and TRBJ1-5; D unclear. From germline, CDR1 is MNHEY and CDR2 SMNVEV (reference sequence). V was cut by 5 bases and J by 4 bases, with 9 bases left in between. The CDR3 spans 13 residues. CDR3 residues: CASSPGRNQPQHF. CDR3 coding DNA: TGTGCCAGCAGTCCCGGACGTAATCAGCCCCAGCATTTT.

CDR3 DNA sequence: TGCAGCGTTGAAGAGATCCTAGGAAATACGCAGTATTTT. As protein: CSVEEILGNTQYF. The chain is built from TRBV29-1 and TRBJ2-3, with no clear D. The CDR3 contains 13 residues. Germline-derived CDR1 and CDR2 are SQVTM and ANQGSEA. V was clipped by 0 bases and J by 7 bases, with 11 bases between them.

V usage is TRBV29-1 and J usage is TRBJ1-4; the D is unclear. The CDR3 is 12 amino acids. CDR1 is SQVTM, CDR2 ANQGSEA, per germline. V shed 7 bases and J shed 3 bases, with 9 bases lying between them. The CDR3 reads CSGGTPNEKLFF. Written as DNA, the CDR3 is TGCAGCGGCGGCACACCTAATGAAAAACTGTTTTTT. Using reference TRBV29-1 and TRBJ1-4 for the parts outside the CDR3, the full variable domain is SAVISQKPSRDICQRGTSLTIQCQVDSQVTMMFWYRQQPGQSLTLIATANQGSEATYESGFVIDKFPISRPNLTFSTLTVSNMSPEDSSIYLCSGGTPNEKLFFGSGTQLSVL.

The chain recombines TRBV30 with TRBJ1-2; the D is unclear. Germline lookup yields CDR1 GTSNPN and CDR2 SVGIG (reference sequence). Between the trimmed V and J ends, which lost 2 bases and 0 bases, there was a span of 1 base. CDR3 length: 11 residues. Here the CDR3 reads CAWSSNYGYTF. In DNA form, the CDR3 reads TGTGCCTGGAGTTCTAACTATGGCTACACCTTC.

This clone was seen only a few times. The chain couples TRBV7-9 to TRBJ1-2; D is possibly TRBD1 (5 bases). The CDR3 extends over 14 amino acids. Between the trimmed V and J ends, which lost 2 bases and 10 bases, there was a span of 17 bases. Per the germline V gene, CDR1 is SEHNR and CDR2 is FQNEAQ (reference sequence). The CDR3 sequence: CASSLLTAGQAYTF. DNA for the CDR3: TGTGCCAGCAGCTTACTCACAGCAGGGCAGGCCTACACCTTC.

The CDR3 region is CASSVDDKDGGQGTYGYTF. In DNA, the CDR3 is TGTGCCAGCAGCGTAGACGATAAGGACGGTGGTCAAGGGACCTATGGCTACACCTTC. The V and J genes are TRBV9 and TRBJ1-2; D may be TRBD1 (5 bases). Germline CDR1 SGDLS, CDR2 YYNGEE. The CDR3 loop spans 19 amino acids. Trimming pared 0 bases from V and 4 bases from J, leaving 25 bases between.

The rearrangement uses TRBV6-4 and TRBJ2-3, with TRBD2 identical over 7 bases. J gave up 1 base and V 7 bases, and 5 bases lay outside the gene matches. The CDR3 is 14 amino acids. Germline values: CDR1 MRHNA, CDR2 SNTAGT. The CDR3 spells CASNPSGGTDTQYF. CDR3 bases: TGTGCCAGCAATCCTAGCGGTGGCACAGATACGCAGTATTTT.

V usage is TRBV25-1 and J usage is TRBJ1-4; D perhaps matches TRBD1 (6 bases). The V end was cut by 5 bases, the J end by 7 bases, with 20 bases between. The CDR3 loop spans 16 amino acids. The germline CDR1 and CDR2 sequences are MGHDK and SYGVNS. The CDR3 reads CASSLVSGGLCEKLFF. In DNA, the CDR3 is TGTGCCAGCAGTCTGGTCTCCGGGGGGCTTTGTGAAAAACTGTTTTTT.